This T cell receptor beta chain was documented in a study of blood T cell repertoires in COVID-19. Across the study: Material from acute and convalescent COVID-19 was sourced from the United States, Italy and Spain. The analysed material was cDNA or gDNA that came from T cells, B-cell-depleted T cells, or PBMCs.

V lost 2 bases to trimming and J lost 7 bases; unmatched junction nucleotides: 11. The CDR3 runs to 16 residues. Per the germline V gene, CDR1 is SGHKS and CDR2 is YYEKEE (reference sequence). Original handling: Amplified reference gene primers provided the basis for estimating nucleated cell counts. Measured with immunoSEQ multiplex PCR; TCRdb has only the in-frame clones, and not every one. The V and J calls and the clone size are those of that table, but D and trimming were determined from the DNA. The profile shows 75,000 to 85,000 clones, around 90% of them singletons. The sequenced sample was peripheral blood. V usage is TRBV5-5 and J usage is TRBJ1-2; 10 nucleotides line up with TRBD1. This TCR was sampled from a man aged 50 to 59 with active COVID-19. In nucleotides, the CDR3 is TGTGCCAGCAGCTTACAATTCGGGACAGGGGCGGGTGGCTACACCTTC. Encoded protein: CASSLQFGTGAGGYTF.